Shown below are 20 T cell receptor beta chains from a single sample sequenced in a study of blood T cell repertoires in COVID-19. Only in-frame clones appear in the TCRdb table, and some are missing; sequencing was by immunoSEQ multiplex PCR. The sample records over 200,000 clones, about 83% being singletons. Sequencing was done on a sample of peripheral blood. Receptor source: an elderly man with acute or convalescent COVID-19.

This clone is a singleton in its sample. V is TRBV2 and J is TRBJ2-3, with D perhaps matching TRBD2 (6 bases). The CDR3 covers 14 residues. Trimming pared 9 bases from V and 6 bases from J, leaving 19 bases between. CDR1 and CDR2 from the germline V gene are SNHLY and FYNNEI. The CDR3 spells CARATGLTGDTQYF. DNA for the CDR3: TGTGCCAGAGCTACGGGACTCACTGGCGATACGCAGTATTTT.

This clone occurred a few times. This sequence joins TRBV29-1 and TRBJ2-2; no firm D call. The CDR3 has 11 residues. Germline V gives CDR1 SQVTM, CDR2 ANQGSEA. V lost 7 bases and J lost 2, with 5 bases in between. CDR3 region: CSAHNTGELFF. The CDR3 nucleotides are TGCAGCGCTCATAACACCGGGGAGCTGTTTTTT.

The rearrangement uses TRBV7-2 and TRBJ2-3; 10 nucleotides line up with TRBD2. Per the germline V gene, CDR1 is SGHTA and CDR2 is FQGNSA. This CDR3 spans 16 amino acids. V was pared by 6 bases and J by 2 bases, with 8 bases of the junction left unmatched. The CDR3 here is CASRPLAGNPTDTQYF. The CDR3 nucleotides are TGTGCCAGCAGGCCACTAGCGGGGAACCCCACAGATACGCAGTATTTT.

The chain carries TRBV5-4 and TRBJ2-1; 8 bases line up with TRBD1. The CDR3 covers 15 residues. V shed 3 bases and J 2 bases; nucleotides not matched to a gene: 4. From germline, CDR1 is SGHNT and CDR2 YYREEE (reference sequence). This CDR3 reads CASSSGQETYNEQFF. CDR3 sequence (DNA): TGTGCCAGCAGCTCGGGACAGGAAACCTACAATGAGCAGTTCTTC.

This clone has a single count. The chain recombines TRBV10-2 with TRBJ2-2, with a weak D call TRBD2 (6 bases). The CDR3 runs to 15 residues. Trimming pared 7 bases from V and 3 bases from J, leaving 15 bases between. The germline gives CDR1 WSHSY, CDR2 SAAADI. This CDR3 is CASTPTSPDTGELFF. The CDR3 DNA reads as TGCGCCAGCACCCCGACTAGTCCAGACACCGGGGAGCTGTTTTTT.

The CDR3 DNA reads TGTGCCAGCAGCTTCACAGGGATCGGGGAGCTGTTTTTT. This gives the protein CASSFTGIGELFF. The rearrangement links TRBV5-5 to TRBJ2-2; TRBD1 is a possible D gene (6 bases). Germline V gives CDR1 SGHKS, CDR2 YYEKEE (reference sequence). The CDR3 totals 13 residues. Trimming took 2 bases from V and 7 from J, leaving 9 bases between them.

The V call is TRBV6-5, the J call TRBJ1-1; 9 bases are a match to TRBD1. Losses at the gene ends were 6 bases for V and 10 bases for J; bases not matched to a gene: 9. Germline CDR1 reads MNHEY; CDR2 reads SVGAGI. This CDR3 is 13 amino acids long. The CDR3 reads CASSRPWDRVAFF. For the CDR3, the DNA is TGTGCCAGCAGCAGACCGTGGGACAGGGTAGCTTTCTTT.

There are many counts of this clone. The chain has TRBV2 and TRBJ1-1; D gene unclear. This CDR3 has 12 residues. The germline V gene encodes CDR1 SNHLY and CDR2 FYNNEI. V lost 4 bases and J lost 1, with 4 bases in between. CDR3 sequence: CASSASNTEAFF. CDR3 in DNA: TGTGCCAGCAGTGCGTCGAACACTGAAGCTTTCTTT.

This clone turned up a few times. V gene TRBV19 combines with J gene TRBJ2-5; D is perhaps TRBD2 (6 bases). Germline V CDR1 and CDR2: LNHDA, SQIVND (reference sequence). This CDR3 is 14 amino acids long. Between the trimmed V and J ends, which lost 3 bases and 5 bases, there was a span of 13 bases. Written as DNA, the CDR3 is TGTGCCAGTAGTATGGGATGGGACTCGGAGACCCAGTACTTC. As protein: CASSMGWDSETQYF.

The CDR3 sequence: CASSTGQGVYEQYF. DNA for the CDR3: TGTGCCAGCTCAACCGGACAGGGGGTCTACGAGCAGTACTTC. The V and J genes are TRBV18 and TRBJ2-7; 10 nucleotides align to TRBD1. Trimming at V came to 5 bases and at J to 3 bases, leaving 4 bases not matched to a gene. Germline CDR1 is KGHSH and CDR2 is LQKENI. The CDR3 is made up of 14 amino acids.

The chain couples TRBV5-4 to TRBJ2-3; D is perhaps TRBD1 (6 bases). Trimming took 4 bases from V and 2 from J, leaving 14 bases between them. The CDR3 consists of 15 residues. Germline CDR1 is SGHNT and CDR2 is YYREEE (reference sequence). DNA of the CDR3: TGTGCCAGCAGCGTAGGACAGACCGTCACAGATACGCAGTATTTT. It encodes CASSVGQTVTDTQYF. Variable domain in full (rest from reference TRBV5-4 and TRBJ2-3): ETGVTQSPTHLIKTRGQQVTLRCSSQSGHNTVSWYQQALGQGPQFIFQYYREEENGRGNFPPRFSGLQFPNYSSELNVNALELDDSALYLCASSVGQTVTDTQYFGPGTRLTVL.

The V gene is TRBV2, the J gene TRBJ2-3, with D possibly TRBD1 on 5 matching bases. V lost 7 bases to trimming and J lost 2 bases, with 16 bases between them. The V gene's germline CDR1 is SNHLY and CDR2 FYNNEI. CDR3 length equals 15 residues. The CDR3 is CASKDLRGDTDTQYF. CDR3 coding DNA: TGTGCCAGCAAGGATTTAAGGGGTGACACAGATACGCAGTATTTT.

The rearrangement links TRBV2 to TRBJ1-4; D remains ambiguous. Trimming cost V 6 bases and J 4 bases, with 12 bases left between them. The CDR3 covers 14 residues. Per germline, CDR1 SNHLY and CDR2 FYNNEI. In DNA form, the CDR3 reads TGTGCCAGCAGAAGTGGCGGGGATAATGAAAAACTGTTTTTT. Its protein product is CASRSGGDNEKLFF.

The chain is built from TRBV24-1 and TRBJ2-1, with TRBD2 matching 8 bases. Germline CDR1 is KGHDR and CDR2 is SFDVKD. The CDR3 is made up of 16 amino acids. Germline trimming cut 0 bases from V and 0 bases from J; bases unmatched to any gene: 0. The CDR3 DNA is TGTGCCACCAGTGATTTGCGGGAGGGCTCCTACAATGAGCAGTTCTTC. Its translation: CATSDLREGSYNEQFF.

The chain carries TRBV7-8 and TRBJ2-1, with 9 bases lining up with TRBD2. The CDR3 length is 14 residues. J was trimmed by 7 bases and V by 8 bases; bases with no gene match: 9. CDR1 is SGHVS, CDR2 FQNEAQ, per germline. In DNA form, the CDR3 reads TGTGCCAGCTTAGATAGCGGGAGTTGGAATGAGCAGTTCTTC. This sequence encodes CASLDSGSWNEQFF.

The chain has TRBV20-1 and TRBJ1-1; D gene unclear. Germline V CDR1 and CDR2: DFQATT, SNEGSKA (reference sequence). V lost 3 bases to trimming and J lost 5 bases, with 7 bases between them. The CDR3 contains 11 residues. The CDR3 is CSARRETEAFF. The CDR3 nucleotides are TGCAGTGCTAGGAGGGAAACTGAAGCTTTCTTT.

The genes are TRBV6-5 and TRBJ1-3, with D possibly being TRBD1 (6 bases). The V end lost 5 bases, the J end lost 4 bases, and 6 bases lay between the germline ends. The CDR3 loop spans 12 amino acids. CDR1 is MNHEY, CDR2 SVGAGI, per germline. The CDR3 DNA sequence: TGTGCCAGCAGTCAGGGGGGAAACACCATATATTTT. Translation gives CASSQGGNTIYF.

The chain carries TRBV11-2 and TRBJ2-1; 8 nucleotides match TRBD2. Germline loops: CDR1 SGHAT, CDR2 FQNNGV. CDR3 length: 15 amino acids. V lost 3 bases to trimming and J lost 7 bases; unmatched junction nucleotides: 8. The CDR3: CASSFTAGGTNEQFF. The CDR3, as DNA: TGTGCCAGCAGCTTTACTGCGGGGGGTACTAATGAGCAGTTCTTC. Complete variable domain (other parts from reference TRBV11-2 and TRBJ2-1): EAGVAQSPRYKIIEKRQSVAFWCNPISGHATLYWYQQILGQGPKLLIQFQNNGVVDDSQLPKDRFSAERLKGVDSTLKIQPAKLEDSAVYLCASSFTAGGTNEQFFGPGTRLTVL.

V usage is TRBV4-2 and J usage is TRBJ2-2, with 9 bases aligning to TRBD1. Unmatched junction bases numbered 7, after V lost 0 bases and J lost 5 bases. This CDR3 has 17 residues. Per germline, CDR1 LGHNA and CDR2 YNFKEQ. CDR3 in amino acids: CASSQDLGQGITGELFF. The CDR3 coding sequence is TGTGCCAGCAGCCAAGATCTCGGACAGGGGATAACCGGGGAGCTGTTTTTT.

The J gene is TRBJ1-5, the V gene TRBV7-3; D is ambiguous. This CDR3 contains 13 residues. Germline assignment: CDR1 SGHTA and CDR2 FQGTGA. Trimming took off 5 bases at V and 3 bases at J, with 8 bases between the two ends. The CDR3 region has the DNA TGTGCCAGCAGCGAGGGTTTCAATCAGCCCCAGCATTTT. Its protein is CASSEGFNQPQHF.